The clone carrying this T cell receptor (beta chain) was seen a few times. The data derive from a study of blood T cell repertoires in COVID-19. Study-wide context: Samples representing acute and convalescent COVID-19 were sourced from the United States, Italy and Spain. Sources were T cells, B-cell-depleted T cells, or PBMCs; the material itself was cDNA or gDNA.

The CDR3 totals 15 residues. The V end was cut by 6 bases, the J end by 0 bases, with 10 bases between. From germline, CDR1 is SGHDT and CDR2 YYEEEE. Methods used by the authors: Reference gene primer amplification gave nucleated cell count estimates. TCRdb's table, derived via immunoSEQ multiplex PCR, lists solely in-frame clones and lacks some. Clone size and V and J calls were adopted from that table, with D and trimming inferred from the DNA. This sample has about 200,000 clones, with roughly 88% found just once. The specimen was peripheral blood. This rearrangement joins TRBV5-6 to TRBJ2-6; D is unresolved. The receptor was isolated from a human donor in a cohort sampled during active COVID-19. The CDR3 sequence is CASTPWSSGANVLTF. The CDR3 region has the DNA TGTGCCAGCACCCCCTGGAGCTCTGGGGCCAACGTCCTGACTTTC.